This TCR beta chain derives from a study of blood T cell repertoires in COVID-19. Turning to the study itself: COVID-19 samples collected from the United States, Italy and Spain covered acute and convalescent phases. Nucleic acid was either cDNA or gDNA, and it came from T cells, B-cell-depleted T cells, or PBMCs.

This clone was counted a single time. Per the study methods: The authors estimated nucleated cell counts from reference gene primer amplification. Generated by immunoSEQ multiplex PCR, the TCRdb table keeps only in-frame clones and is missing some. That table gives V, J and clone size, and the DNA gave D and trimming. This sample has over 250,000 clones, with about 91% found just once. The germline gives CDR1 MNHEY, CDR2 SMNVEV (reference sequence). The V end was cut by 2 bases, the J end by 3 bases, with 8 bases between. This CDR3 contains 13 residues. It was during active infection that Seattle patients were enrolled and then longitudinally followed.

Sequencing input: peripheral blood. The receptor was isolated from a person in their late teens or twenties with COVID-19, enrolled during active disease. The rearrangement links TRBV27 to TRBJ2-7; perhaps TRBD2 as D (6 bases). This CDR3 is CASSLGGNYEQYF. CDR3 nucleotide sequence: TGTGCCAGCAGTTTAGGGGGGAACTACGAGCAGTACTTC.